This T cell receptor beta chain comes out of a study of OX40 agonist ivuxolimab in advanced cancers. The CDR3 has 14 residues. From germline, CDR1 is SEHNR and CDR2 FQNEAQ (reference sequence). The junction had 3 bases not matched to a gene; V was cut back by 1 base and J by 3 bases. The repertoire was sequenced with immunoSEQ multiplex PCR; TCRdb's copy has only in-frame clones and lacks some. In the table there are about 48,000 clones, around 89% of which are singletons. Sample: CD4+ or CD8+ T cells sorted from blood, taken in a trial of the OX40 agonist ivuxolimab. This receptor was obtained from an adult with an advanced solid tumor such as melanoma, head and neck, liver or kidney cancer. This rearrangement joins TRBV7-9 to TRBJ2-7; TRBD1 aligns across 7 bases. The CDR3 loop reads CASSLVGQLYEQYF. The CDR3 bases are TGTGCCAGCAGCTTAGTGGGACAGCTCTACGAGCAGTACTTC.